This TCR beta chain was obtained from a study of blood T cells in healthy people across ages. Study-level points and caveats: Samples with more naive T cells showed higher observed beta diversity. Older individuals had lower TCR beta diversity per million T cells (the decline was roughly linear).

Sample-barcoded 5' priming and a J-beta primer mix drove a second PCR of roughly 6 to 12 cycles. The template-switch adaptor, which had 12 random nucleotides, put a tag on each cDNA molecule. TCRdb re-derived calls from the 5' RACE reads in MiXCR, one entry per CDR3 protein. The sample shows over 500,000 distinct CDR3 sequences, about 50% of them seen only once. Only a few counts were recorded for this clonotype. The target antigen is unknown. Mismatch with germline at one junction end may stem from a read error. Material: blood. The sequence was collected from a woman older than 75 in good health.

The CDR3: CASSVRGFMNAEAFF. As DNA, the CDR3 is TGTGCCAGCAGTGTACGGGGCTTTATGAACGCTGAAGCTTTCTTT. The gene calls are TRBV27 and TRBJ1-1; D might be TRBD1 (5 bases). The length of the CDR3 is 15 residues. Germline values: CDR1 MNHEY, CDR2 SMNVEV (reference sequence).